The 29 T cell receptor beta chains in this list originate from one sample, sequenced in a study of blood T cells in healthy people across ages. Together with a sample-barcoded 5' primer, a J-beta primer mix was included in a second PCR lasting about 6 to 11 cycles. TCRdb fed the 5' RACE reads into MiXCR, producing one record per CDR3 protein. The top ten hold 13% of the sample, which has approximately 880,000 distinct CDR3 sequences, 40% to 60% seen once. The material sequenced was blood. The source of these receptors is a man aged 30 to 39 in good health.

Here the CDR3 reads CASRSQSPGAAQFF. The CDR3 bases are TGTGCCAGCAGGTCGCAGTCTCCCGGAGCGGCCCAGTTCTTC. The chain uses TRBV2 and TRBJ2-1; TRBD2 might be the D (5 bases). This CDR3 contains 14 residues. Deletions cut 6 bases from V and 13 bases from J, with 22 bases between. Germline V gene data show CDR1 as SNHLY and CDR2 as FYNNEI.

This clonotype is a singleton in its sample. The gene calls are TRBV2 and TRBJ2-3; D may be TRBD1 (6 bases). Germline values: CDR1 SNHLY, CDR2 FYNNEI. V was pared by 8 bases and J by 1 base, with 13 bases between. The CDR3 totals 14 residues. The DNA for the CDR3 is TGTGCCAGCGGATTCACAGGGCGCACAGATACGCAGTATTTT. The encoded protein is CASGFTGRTDTQYF.

V is TRBV6-2 or TRBV6-3 and J is TRBJ1-4; no definite D call. The ends were cut back, 2 bases at V and 0 bases at J, with 10 bases in the middle. The V gene's germline CDR1 is MNHEY and CDR2 SVGEGT. CDR3 length: 16 residues. The CDR3 sequence is CASSYRIGTTNEKLFF. The CDR3 coding sequence is TGTGCCAGCAGTTACCGGATAGGAACAACTAATGAAAAACTGTTTTTT.

The table lists this clonotype with a few counts. The J gene is TRBJ2-7, the V gene TRBV6-5, with 8 bases lining up with TRBD2. V shed 2 bases, J shed 4 bases, and the junction held 19 bases outside the gene matches. The CDR3 is made up of 19 amino acids. Germline CDR1 is MNHEY and CDR2 is SVGAGI. This CDR3 reads CASSYPPPRGGAGSYEQYF. The CDR3 DNA reads TGTGCCAGCAGTTACCCACCGCCTCGGGGGGGGGCTGGTTCTTACGAGCAGTACTTC.

The chain employs TRBV12-5 and TRBJ1-1; TRBD1 agrees at 8 bases. Germline loops: CDR1 LGHNT, CDR2 FRNRAP. V lost 3 bases to trimming and J lost 1 base; unmatched junction nucleotides: 1. The CDR3 is 14 amino acids. The CDR3 DNA follows: TGTGCTAGTGGTTTTGGACAGGGGAACACTGAAGCTTTCTTT. Translated: CASGFGQGNTEAFF.

Regarding this clonotype: A read error may account for a junction end that differs from germline. This chain connects TRBV7-8 to TRBJ2-3, with TRBD2 as a possible D gene (5 bases). Germline CDR1 reads SGHVS; CDR2 reads FQNEAQ. CDR3 length equals 11 residues. The CDR3 sequence is CASSLGDTRYF. CDR3 bases: TGTGCCAGCAGCCTGGGAGATACGCGGTATTTT.

This clonotype was seen a handful of times. The chain has TRBV6-2 or TRBV6-3 and TRBJ2-1, with 7 positions matching TRBD2. J gave up 0 bases and V 5 bases, and 4 bases lay outside the gene matches. From germline, CDR1 is MNHEY and CDR2 SVGEGT. The CDR3 totals 15 residues. The CDR3 is CASSLLAASYNEQFF. The CDR3 bases are TGTGCCAGCAGTCTTCTAGCGGCCTCCTACAATGAGCAGTTCTTC.

This clonotype has a handful of counts. The rearrangement links TRBV29-1 to TRBJ2-7; perhaps D is TRBD1 or TRBD2 (5 bases each). V was clipped by 8 bases and J by 2 bases, with 13 bases between them. CDR3 length: 12 residues. Germline CDR1 reads SQVTM; CDR2 reads ANQGSEA. The CDR3 DNA is TGCAGCACCGGGGACGGTACCTACGAGCAGTACTTC. It specifies CSTGDGTYEQYF.

The chain combines TRBV4-3 with TRBJ2-1, with 7 bases that match TRBD2. V shed 1 base, J shed 1 base, and the junction held 4 bases outside the gene matches. The germline V gene encodes CDR1 LGHNA and CDR2 YSLEER. CDR3 size: 16 residues. CDR3 DNA: TGCGCCAGCAGCCAAGTTGGGGGGGGGTCCTACAATGAGCAGTTCTTC. Encoded protein: CASSQVGGGSYNEQFF.

This clonotype was detected a few times. This sequence joins TRBV5-4 and TRBJ1-2; 12 positions match TRBD1. J gave up 8 bases and V 4 bases, and 12 bases lay outside the gene matches. This CDR3 is built from 16 residues. Germline-derived CDR1 and CDR2 are SGHNT and YYREEE (reference sequence). The CDR3 coding sequence is TGTGCCAGCAGCGTAGTATCGGGACAGGGGGCGAGGGGCTACACCTTC. Translation: CASSVVSGQGARGYTF.

Only a few counts were recorded for this clonotype. V is TRBV7-9 and J is TRBJ2-1; 7 nucleotides line up with TRBD1. CDR1 and CDR2 from the germline V gene are SEHNR and FQNEAQ (reference sequence). With V trimmed by 5 bases and J by 5 bases, 15 bases remained unmatched. CDR3 length equals 17 residues. In DNA form, the CDR3 reads TGTGCCAGCAGCCCCGATTATCGGACAGGCGGTGACAATGAGCAGTTCTTC. It yields the protein CASSPDYRTGGDNEQFF.

This clonotype has only a few counts. The genes are TRBV6-2 or TRBV6-3 and TRBJ2-7; maybe TRBD2 (7 bases). The CDR3 contains 12 residues. Deletions cut 8 bases from V and 1 base from J, with 9 bases between. Germline V lookup: CDR1 MNHEY, CDR2 SVGEGT. DNA of the CDR3: TGTGCCAGCGAGGGGGGGTCCTACGAGCAGTACTTC. Its protein product is CASEGGSYEQYF.

The chain has TRBV7-2 and TRBJ2-3; 9 bases map to TRBD1. J gave up 2 bases and V 6 bases, and 6 bases lay outside the gene matches. Germline CDR1 is SGHTA and CDR2 is FQGNSA. The CDR3 is 15 amino acids. CDR3 amino acids: CASSRTGVTTDTQYF. CDR3 sequence (DNA): TGTGCCAGCAGTCGGACAGGGGTAACCACAGATACGCAGTATTTT.

The genes are TRBV9 and TRBJ2-4; D perhaps matches TRBD1 (5 bases). The CDR3 contains 15 residues. Between the trimmed V and J ends, which lost 4 bases and 3 bases, there was a span of 14 bases. Per the germline V gene, CDR1 is SGDLS and CDR2 is YYNGEE. The CDR3 sequence: CASSPRNDSKNIQYF. CDR3 DNA sequence: TGTGCCAGCAGCCCGCGCAACGACAGCAAAAACATTCAGTACTTC.

About this clonotype: The junction does not match germline at one end; this may be a read error. The rearrangement links TRBV7-7 to TRBJ2-7; D gene ambiguous. Germline CDR1 is SSHAT and CDR2 is FNYEAQ (reference sequence). The CDR3 sequence is 13 residues long. The CDR3 is CASTLLWTDEQYF. For the CDR3, the DNA is TGTGCTAGCACCCTCCTTTGGACGGACGAGCAGTACTTC.

The gene calls are TRBV6-6 and TRBJ1-2, with 10 nucleotides matching TRBD1. Germline-derived CDR1 and CDR2 are MNHNY and SVGAGI (reference sequence). The CDR3 contains 13 residues. The junction had 5 bases not matched to a gene; V was cut back by 6 bases and J by 7 bases. CDR3 bases: TGTGCCAGCAGATCCGGGACAGGGGCTGGCTACACCTTC. This gives the protein CASRSGTGAGYTF.

This clonotype has only one observation. The chain is built from TRBV4-3 and TRBJ2-1; TRBD1 matches at 7 bases. TRBJ2-7 matches the DNA end more closely, so the J call is doubtful. Germline V lookup: CDR1 LGHNA, CDR2 YSLEER. There are 14 residues in the CDR3. The CDR3 protein is CASSPGQAPNEQYF. The CDR3 region has the DNA TGCGCCAGCAGCCCCGGACAGGCTCCCAACGAGCAGTACTTC.

This clonotype was observed a handful of times. The chain joins TRBV28 to TRBJ2-1, with 9 nucleotides matching TRBD1. Germline CDR1 is MDHEN and CDR2 is SYDVKM. V dropped 6 bases and J dropped 6; count of bases not matched to a gene: 3. The CDR3 has 13 amino acids. This chain's CDR3 is CASRATGGNEQFF. CDR3 nucleotides: TGTGCCAGCAGAGCGACAGGGGGCAATGAGCAGTTCTTC.

This clonotype has only a few counts. The chain combines TRBV6-1 with TRBJ2-1, with 14 bases fitting TRBD2. Trimming took 6 bases from V and 6 from J; bases not matched to a gene: 4. CDR1 is MNHNS, CDR2 SASEGT, per germline. There are 15 residues in the CDR3. The CDR3 region has the DNA TGTGCCAGCAGATCCGGGACTAGCGGGGGCAATGAGCAGTTCTTC. Its translation is CASRSGTSGGNEQFF.

The CDR3 DNA is TGCGCCAGCAGCCTTAGTGGATTGGTTGAAAAACTGTTTTTT. It yields the protein CASSLSGLVEKLFF. The chain combines TRBV4-1 with TRBJ1-4, with D uncertain. The V gene's germline CDR1 is MGHRA and CDR2 YSYEKL. Trimming left V 4 bases short and J 7 bases short, with 13 bases between. CDR3 size: 14 residues.

The gene calls are TRBV20-1 and TRBJ1-6; possibly TRBD1 for D (6 bases). The CDR3 covers 15 residues. Germline-derived CDR1 and CDR2 are DFQATT and SNEGSKA (reference sequence). V lost 6 bases and J lost 7, with 19 bases in between. The CDR3 reads CSAEGGTFPNSPLHF. The CDR3 nucleotides read TGCAGTGCCGAAGGGGGGACATTCCCAAATTCACCCCTCCACTTT.

The genes are TRBV27 and TRBJ1-6; TRBD1 matches 10 bases. Unmatched junction bases numbered 8, after V lost 2 bases and J lost 13 bases. The CDR3 spans 15 residues. CDR1 and CDR2 from the germline V gene are MNHEY and SMNVEV (reference sequence). The CDR3 nucleotides read TGTGCCAGCAGTTTAGCCGGACAGGGGGGCATTCCCCTCCACTTT. Translating gives CASSLAGQGGIPLHF.

On this clonotype itself: A much more abundant neighbour one base away suggests this may be a read error. The V call is TRBV11-3, the J call TRBJ2-5; unclear D gene. The CDR3 extends over 15 amino acids. Looked up from germline, CDR1 is SGHNT and CDR2 is YENEEA. This CDR3 reads CASGLNYGYQETQYF. As DNA, the CDR3 is TGTGCCAGCGGCTTAAATTACGGGTACCAAGAGACCCAGTACTTC.

The CDR3 loop is CASSQDGTVRDEQYF. The CDR3 DNA sequence: TGCGCCAGCAGCCAAGATGGCACGGTTCGTGATGAGCAGTACTTC. The chain is built from TRBV4-3 and TRBJ2-5, with D uncertain. V gave up 0 bases and J gave up 11 bases, with 19 bases separating them. The CDR3 contains 15 residues. Germline CDR1 LGHNA, CDR2 YSLEER.

J is TRBJ2-1 and V is TRBV5-1, with D perhaps TRBD2 (7 bases). Germline CDR1 reads SGHRS; CDR2 reads YFSETQ. Between the trimmed V and J ends, which lost 4 bases and 7 bases, there was a span of 24 bases. This CDR3 contains 17 residues. The chain's CDR3 is CASSIGGRGGQWNEQFF. As DNA, the CDR3 is TGCGCCAGCAGCATCGGGGGAAGGGGGGGTCAGTGGAATGAGCAGTTCTTC.

This chain joins TRBV7-2 and TRBJ2-5; D not certain. Trimming removed 3 bases at V and 5 bases at J, with 10 bases between. The CDR3 has 13 amino acids. The V gene's germline CDR1 is SGHTA and CDR2 FQGNSA. Here the CDR3 reads CASSFRRGETQYF. The CDR3 nucleotides are TGTGCCAGCAGCTTTAGACGTGGGGAGACCCAGTACTTC.

This CDR3 is CASSENGQSNEKLFF. Here the CDR3 DNA reads TGTGCCAGCAGTGAAAACGGACAGAGTAATGAAAAACTGTTTTTT. V usage is TRBV6-1 and J usage is TRBJ1-4; a weak D match, TRBD1 (6 bases). V was pared by 2 bases and J by 4 bases, with 11 bases between. This CDR3 has 15 amino acids. Germline V CDR1 and CDR2: MNHNS, SASEGT.

This clonotype showed up many times. The V call is TRBV10-3, the J call TRBJ2-1; D is undetermined. V lost 5 bases and J 6 bases, leaving 14 bases between the germline ends. This CDR3 is built from 14 residues. Germline CDR1 ENHRY, CDR2 SYGVKD. Written as DNA, the CDR3 is TGTGCCATCAGTTTTAACATCCCCCCCAATGAGCAGTTCTTC. Translating gives CAISFNIPPNEQFF.

This chain's CDR3 is CASSPLSYLLAGGLTDTQYF. The CDR3 nucleotides read TGTGCCAGCAGTCCCCTTAGCTACCTACTAGCGGGGGGCCTCACAGATACGCAGTATTTT. The chain employs TRBV6-2 or TRBV6-3 and TRBJ2-3, with 12 bases that match TRBD2. The CDR3 loop spans 20 amino acids. V trimming: 5 bases; J trimming: 2 bases; junction bases outside the gene matches: 17. Per germline, CDR1 MNHEY and CDR2 SVGEGT.